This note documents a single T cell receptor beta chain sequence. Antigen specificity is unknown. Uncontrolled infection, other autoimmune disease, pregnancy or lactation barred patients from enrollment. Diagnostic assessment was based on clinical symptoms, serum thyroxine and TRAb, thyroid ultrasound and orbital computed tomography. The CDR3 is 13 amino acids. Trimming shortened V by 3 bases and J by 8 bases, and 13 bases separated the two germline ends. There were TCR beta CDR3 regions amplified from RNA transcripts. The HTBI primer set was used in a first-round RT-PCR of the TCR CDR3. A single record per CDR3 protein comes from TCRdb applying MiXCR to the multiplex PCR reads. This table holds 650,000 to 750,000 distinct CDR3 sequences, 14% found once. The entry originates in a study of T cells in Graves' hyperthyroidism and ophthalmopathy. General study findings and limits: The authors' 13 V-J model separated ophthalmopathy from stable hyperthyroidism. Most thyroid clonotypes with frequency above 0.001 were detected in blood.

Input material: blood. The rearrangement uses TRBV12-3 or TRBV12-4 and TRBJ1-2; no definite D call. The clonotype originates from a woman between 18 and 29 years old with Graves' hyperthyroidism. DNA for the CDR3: TGTGCCAGCAGTTTGGACGGTGTTGAGGGCTACACCTTC. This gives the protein CASSLDGVEGYTF.